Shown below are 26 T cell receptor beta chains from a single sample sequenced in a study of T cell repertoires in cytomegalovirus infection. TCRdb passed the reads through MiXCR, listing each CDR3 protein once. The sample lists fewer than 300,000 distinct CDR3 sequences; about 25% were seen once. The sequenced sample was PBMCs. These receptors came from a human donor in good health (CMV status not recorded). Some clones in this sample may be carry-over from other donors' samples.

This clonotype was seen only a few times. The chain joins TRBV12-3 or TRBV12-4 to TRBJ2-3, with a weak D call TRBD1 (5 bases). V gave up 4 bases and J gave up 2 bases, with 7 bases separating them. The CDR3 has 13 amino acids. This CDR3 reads CASSSRDTDTQYF. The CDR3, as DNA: TGTGCCAGCAGTTCCAGGGACACAGATACGCAGTATTTT.

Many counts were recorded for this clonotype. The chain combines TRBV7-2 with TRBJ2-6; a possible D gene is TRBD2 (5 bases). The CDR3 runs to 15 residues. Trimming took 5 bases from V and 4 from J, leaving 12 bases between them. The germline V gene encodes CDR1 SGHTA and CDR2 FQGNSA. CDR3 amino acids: CASSALAGGANVLTF. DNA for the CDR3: TGTGCCAGCAGCGCCCTGGCGGGCGGGGCCAACGTCCTGACTTTC.

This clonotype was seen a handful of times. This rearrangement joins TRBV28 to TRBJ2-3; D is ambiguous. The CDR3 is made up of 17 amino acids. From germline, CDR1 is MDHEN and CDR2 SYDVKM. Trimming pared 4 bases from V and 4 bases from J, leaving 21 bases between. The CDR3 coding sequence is TGTGCCAGCAGTTCACTCGTACTCCCCCCCTCCGCAGATACGCAGTATTTT. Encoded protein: CASSSLVLPPSADTQYF.

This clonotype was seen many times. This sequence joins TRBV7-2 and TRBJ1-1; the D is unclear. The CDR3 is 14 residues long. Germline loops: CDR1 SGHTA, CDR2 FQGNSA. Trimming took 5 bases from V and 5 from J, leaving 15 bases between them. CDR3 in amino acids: CASSPYAGRTEAFF. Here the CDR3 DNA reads TGTGCCAGCAGCCCCTACGCGGGCAGGACTGAAGCTTTCTTT.

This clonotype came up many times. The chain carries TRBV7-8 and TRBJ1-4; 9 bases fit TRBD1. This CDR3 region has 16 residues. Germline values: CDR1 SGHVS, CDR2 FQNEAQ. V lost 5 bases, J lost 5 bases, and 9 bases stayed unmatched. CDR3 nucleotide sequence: TGTGCCAGCAGCGTATTACCCGGGACAGGGAATGAAAAACTGTTTTTT. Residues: CASSVLPGTGNEKLFF.

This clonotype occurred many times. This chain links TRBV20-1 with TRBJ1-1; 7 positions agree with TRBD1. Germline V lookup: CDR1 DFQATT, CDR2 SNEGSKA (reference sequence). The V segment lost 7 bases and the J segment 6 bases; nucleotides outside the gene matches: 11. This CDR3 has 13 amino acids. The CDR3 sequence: CSGQGGGIPEAFF. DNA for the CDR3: TGCAGTGGACAGGGTGGCGGGATACCTGAAGCTTTCTTT.

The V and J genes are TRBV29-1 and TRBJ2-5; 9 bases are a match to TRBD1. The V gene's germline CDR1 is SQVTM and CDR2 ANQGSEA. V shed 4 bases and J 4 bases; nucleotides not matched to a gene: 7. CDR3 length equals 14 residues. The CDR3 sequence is CSVGGQGRGETQYF. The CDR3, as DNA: TGCAGCGTTGGGGGACAGGGTCGTGGAGAGACCCAGTACTTC. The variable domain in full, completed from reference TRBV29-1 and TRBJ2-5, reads SAVISQKPSRDICQRGTSLTIQCQVDSQVTMMFWYRQQPGQSLTLIATANQGSEATYESGFVIDKFPISRPNLTFSTLTVSNMSPEDSSIYLCSVGGQGRGETQYFGPGTRLLVL.

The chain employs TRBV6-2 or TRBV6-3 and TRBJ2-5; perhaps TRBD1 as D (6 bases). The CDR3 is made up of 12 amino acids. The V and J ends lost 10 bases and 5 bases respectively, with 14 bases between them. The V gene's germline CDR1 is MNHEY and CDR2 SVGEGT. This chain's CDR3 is CATKPGHETQYF. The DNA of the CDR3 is TGTGCCACCAAGCCGGGACACGAGACCCAGTACTTC.

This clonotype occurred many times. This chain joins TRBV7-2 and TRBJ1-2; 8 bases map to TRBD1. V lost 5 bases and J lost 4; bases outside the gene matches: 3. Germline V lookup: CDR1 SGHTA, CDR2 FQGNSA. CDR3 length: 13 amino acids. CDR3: CASSAGQGYGYTF. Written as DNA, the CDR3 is TGTGCCAGCAGCGCAGGACAGGGCTATGGCTACACCTTC.

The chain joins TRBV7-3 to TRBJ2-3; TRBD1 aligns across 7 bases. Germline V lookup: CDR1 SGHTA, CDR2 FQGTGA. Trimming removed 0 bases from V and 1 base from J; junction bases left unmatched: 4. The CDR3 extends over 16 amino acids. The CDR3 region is CASSLTGGVGTDTQYF. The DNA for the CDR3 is TGTGCCAGCAGCTTAACAGGGGGCGTTGGCACAGATACGCAGTATTTT. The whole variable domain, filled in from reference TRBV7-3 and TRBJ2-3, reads GAGVSQTPSNKVTEKGKYVELRCDPISGHTALYWYRQSLGQGPEFLIYFQGTGAADDSGLPNDRFFAVRPEGSVSTLKIQRTERGDSAVYLCASSLTGGVGTDTQYFGPGTRLTVL.

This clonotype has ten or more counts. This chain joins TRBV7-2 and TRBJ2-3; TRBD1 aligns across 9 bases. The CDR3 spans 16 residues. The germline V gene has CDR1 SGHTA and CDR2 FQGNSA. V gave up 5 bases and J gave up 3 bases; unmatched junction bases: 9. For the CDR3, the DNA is TGTGCCAGCAGCGAAAGACAGGGGGGGTCTACAGATACGCAGTATTTT. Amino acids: CASSERQGGSTDTQYF.

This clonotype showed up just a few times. This CDR3 is CASSLNPTNTGELFF. The CDR3 DNA sequence: TGTGCCAGCAGTCTTAACCCTACGAACACCGGGGAGCTGTTTTTT. V is TRBV7-2 and J is TRBJ2-2; no firm D call. CDR1 SGHTA and CDR2 FQGNSA come from the germline V gene. V gave up 6 bases and J gave up 0 bases, with 11 bases separating them. CDR3 size: 15 residues.

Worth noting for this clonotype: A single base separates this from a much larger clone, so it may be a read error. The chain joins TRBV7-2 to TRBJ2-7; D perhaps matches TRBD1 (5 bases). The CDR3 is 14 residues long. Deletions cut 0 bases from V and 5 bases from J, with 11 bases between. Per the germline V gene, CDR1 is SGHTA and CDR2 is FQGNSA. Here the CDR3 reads CASSLAQGPHEQYF. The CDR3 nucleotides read TGTGCCAGCAGCTTAGCCCAGGGCCCCCACGAGCAGTACTTC.

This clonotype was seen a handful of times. The CDR3 DNA is TGTGCCAGCAGTTCTAACCTGGGGAGCTCCTATAATTCACCCCTCCACTTT. Translation: CASSSNLGSSYNSPLHF. The V and J genes are TRBV28 and TRBJ1-6; no firm D call. CDR1 is MDHEN and CDR2 is SYDVKM in the germline V gene. V was trimmed by 4 bases and J by 0 bases, leaving 13 bases between them. The CDR3 has 17 amino acids.

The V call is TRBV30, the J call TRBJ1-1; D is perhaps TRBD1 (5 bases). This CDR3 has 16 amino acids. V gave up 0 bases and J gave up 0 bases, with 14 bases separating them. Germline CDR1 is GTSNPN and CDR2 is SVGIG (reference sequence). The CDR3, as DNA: TGTGCCTGGAGTGTATGGGGCAGCCTCATGAACACTGAAGCTTTCTTT. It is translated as CAWSVWGSLMNTEAFF.

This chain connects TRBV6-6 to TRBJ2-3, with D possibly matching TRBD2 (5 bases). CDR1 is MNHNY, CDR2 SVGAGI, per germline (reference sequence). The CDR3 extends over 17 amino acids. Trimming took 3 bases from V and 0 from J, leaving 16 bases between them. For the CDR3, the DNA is TGTGCCAGCAGTTATGAGGGAGCGAGAACTAGCACAGATACGCAGTATTTT. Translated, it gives CASSYEGARTSTDTQYF.

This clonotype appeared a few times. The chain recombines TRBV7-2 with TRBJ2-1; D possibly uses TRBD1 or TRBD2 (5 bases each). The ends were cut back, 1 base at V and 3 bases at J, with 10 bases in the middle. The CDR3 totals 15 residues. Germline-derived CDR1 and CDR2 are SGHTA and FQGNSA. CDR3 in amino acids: CASSLVGDVYNEQFF. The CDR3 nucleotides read TGTGCCAGCAGCTTAGTCGGGGACGTCTACAATGAGCAGTTCTTC.

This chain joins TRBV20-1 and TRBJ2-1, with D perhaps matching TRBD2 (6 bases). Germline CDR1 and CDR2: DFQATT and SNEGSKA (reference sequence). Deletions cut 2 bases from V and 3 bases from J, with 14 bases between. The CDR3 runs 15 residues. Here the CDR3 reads CSARPTSIGYNEQFF. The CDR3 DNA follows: TGCAGTGCTAGACCGACTAGTATCGGCTACAATGAGCAGTTCTTC.

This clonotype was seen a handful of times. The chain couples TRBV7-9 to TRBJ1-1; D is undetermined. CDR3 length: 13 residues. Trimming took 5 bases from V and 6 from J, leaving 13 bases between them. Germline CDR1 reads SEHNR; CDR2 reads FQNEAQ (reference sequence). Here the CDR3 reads CASSPLGSAEAFF. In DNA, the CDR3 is TGTGCCAGCAGCCCCCTTGGAAGTGCTGAAGCTTTCTTT.

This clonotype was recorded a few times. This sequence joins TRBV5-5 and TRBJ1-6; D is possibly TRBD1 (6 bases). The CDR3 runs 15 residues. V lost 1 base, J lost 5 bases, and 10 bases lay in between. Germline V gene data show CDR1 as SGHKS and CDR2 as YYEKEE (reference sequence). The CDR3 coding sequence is TGTGCCAGCAGCTTGACCGCAGGGGATAATTCACCCCTCCACTTT. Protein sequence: CASSLTAGDNSPLHF.

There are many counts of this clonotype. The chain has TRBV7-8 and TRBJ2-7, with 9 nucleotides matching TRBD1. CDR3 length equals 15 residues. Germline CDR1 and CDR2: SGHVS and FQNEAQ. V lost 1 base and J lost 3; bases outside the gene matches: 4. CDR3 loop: CASSLVGDRDYEQYF. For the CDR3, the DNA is TGTGCCAGCAGCTTAGTGGGGGACAGGGACTACGAGCAGTACTTC.

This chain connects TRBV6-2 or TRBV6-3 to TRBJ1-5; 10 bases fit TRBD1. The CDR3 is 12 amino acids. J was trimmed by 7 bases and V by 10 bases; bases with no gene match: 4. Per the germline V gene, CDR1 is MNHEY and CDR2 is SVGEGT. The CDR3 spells CATGQGIQPQHF. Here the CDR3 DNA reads TGTGCCACGGGACAGGGGATACAGCCCCAGCATTTT.

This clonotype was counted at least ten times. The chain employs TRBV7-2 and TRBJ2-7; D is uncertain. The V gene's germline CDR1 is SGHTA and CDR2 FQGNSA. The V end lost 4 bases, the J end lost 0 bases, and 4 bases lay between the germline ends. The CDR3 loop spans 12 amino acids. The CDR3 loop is CASSSSSYEQYF. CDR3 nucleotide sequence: TGTGCCAGCAGCTCGAGCTCCTACGAGCAGTACTTC.

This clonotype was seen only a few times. The CDR3 reads CSARALQGLDQPQHF. The CDR3 bases are TGCAGTGCTAGAGCTCTACAGGGGCTAGATCAGCCCCAGCATTTT. J is TRBJ1-5 and V is TRBV20-1, with 7 bases matching TRBD1. The CDR3 spans 15 residues. Germline V gene data show CDR1 as DFQATT and CDR2 as SNEGSKA (reference sequence). The V segment lost 1 base and the J segment 5 bases; nucleotides outside the gene matches: 8.

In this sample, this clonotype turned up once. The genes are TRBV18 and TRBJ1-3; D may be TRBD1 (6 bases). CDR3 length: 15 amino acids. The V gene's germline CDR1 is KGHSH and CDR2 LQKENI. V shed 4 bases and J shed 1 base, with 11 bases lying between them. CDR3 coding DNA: TGTGCCAGCTCACATCCGGGACATTCTGGAAACACCATATATTTT. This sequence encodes CASSHPGHSGNTIYF.

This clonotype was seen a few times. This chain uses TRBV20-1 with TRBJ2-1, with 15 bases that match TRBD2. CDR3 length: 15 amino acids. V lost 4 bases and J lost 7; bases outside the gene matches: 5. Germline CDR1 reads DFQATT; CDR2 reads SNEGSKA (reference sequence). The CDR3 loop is CSATPGLAGGNEQFF. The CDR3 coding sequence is TGCAGTGCTACTCCGGGACTAGCGGGGGGTAATGAGCAGTTCTTC.